The clone carrying this T cell receptor (beta chain) has ten or more counts. Its specificity is not known. TCRdb independently ran MiXCR on the 5' RACE reads; one entry per CDR3 protein. The sample yields just under 600,000 distinct CDR3 sequences, approximately 12% seen once. This sample was included in a study of T cells after yellow fever vaccination. Broader study findings: High-abundance clonotypes from the bulk population could contaminate FACS-sorted repertoires. Reappearance after the booster was seen for most primary-vaccination clones, at more than 95% CD4 and around 88% CD8.

The receptor comes from a man aged 30 to 39 who received the YFV17D yellow fever vaccine. The sample in question was PBMCs, obtained on the day of the yellow fever booster vaccination.

CDR3: CASSLNGENEQFF. The CDR3 nucleotides read TGTGCCAGCAGTTTAAACGGCGAGAATGAGCAGTTCTTC. This chain links TRBV12-3 or TRBV12-4 with TRBJ2-1; the D is unclear. V shed 2 bases and J shed 7 bases, with 9 bases lying between them. This CDR3 is 13 amino acids long.